The T cell receptor beta chain under discussion was sequenced for a study of vaccination effects on CD4 cells after COVID-19. The overall study: Post-vaccine sample collection fell at a median of 72 days after the second dose.

In regard to this clone: Its target is not known.

Study results and limitations: There was marked clonal contraction among infection- and vaccine-induced clones late after vaccination.

CDR1 and CDR2 (germline): KGHSH, LQKENI. The trim removed 2 bases at V and 2 bases at J, leaving 6 bases unmatched. The CDR3 is 17 amino acids. Profiled with immunoSEQ multiplex PCR; TCRdb holds only in-frame clones, not every one. This repertoire shows approximately 70,000 clones, about 80% found once; its top ten account for approximately 1.2%. Before sequencing, viral peptide pools were used by the ViraFEST assay to expand antigen-specific CD4+ T cells. CD4+ T cells were isolated after nine to ten days of culture. Everyone in the study got two shots of either the BNT162b2 or mRNA-1273 vaccine. People in the vaccine group had not been infected with SARS-CoV-2 before, and their nucleocapsid antibodies were negative. The researchers cultured approximately 2 million PBMC per well with 9.5 to 10 IU/ml IL-2 and roughly 9.2 ug/ml peptides.

V gene TRBV18 combines with J gene TRBJ2-2, with TRBD2 matching over 9 bases. This receptor was taken from a human donor who received a COVID-19 vaccine. The material sequenced was CD4+ T cells from PBMCs cultured with HCoV-229E spike peptides, taken after COVID-19 vaccination. CDR3 sequence: CASSPWVAGDNTGELFF. Written as DNA, the CDR3 is TGTGCCAGCTCACCATGGGTAGCGGGGGACAACACCGGGGAGCTGTTTTTT. The entire variable domain, with the rest obtained from reference TRBV18 and TRBJ2-2, is as follows: NAGVMQNPRHLVRRRGQEARLRCSPMKGHSHVYWYRQLPEEGLKFMVYLQKENIIDESGMPKERFSAEFPKEGPSILRIQQVVRGDSAAYFCASSPWVAGDNTGELFFGEGSRLTVL.